This T cell receptor (beta chain) was identified during a study of CXCR3-negative and CXCR3-positive naive CD8 T cells. Overall study results and limits: Freshly isolated PBMCs were used in most assays, given partial CXCR3 loss after freezing. Relative to CXCR3-negative naive cells, CXCR3-positive naive cells had more hydrophobic TRB CDR3s.

A note on this clonotype: The target antigen is unknown.

The TRB libraries of cDNA were built by UMI-labeled 5' RACE. For each CDR3 protein, TCRdb gives one entry from its re-call of the 5' RACE reads, without DNA. The sample is made up of over 95,000 distinct CDR3 sequences, and the top ten hold around 0.36% of it. The CDR3 covers 17 residues. The germline V gene encodes CDR1 MNHEY and CDR2 SVGEGT. J is TRBJ2-5 and V is TRBV6-2 or TRBV6-3; TCRdb gives TRBD1 as the D gene, but with no DNA this cannot be confirmed. The specimen was naive CXCR3+ CD8+ T cells from blood. Subset defined: CD45RO-CCR7+CD27+CD95- naive CD8+ T cells expressing CXCR3 (TNR3+). This clonotype was sampled from a human donor in good health. Some clones in this sample may be carry-over from other donors' samples. CDR3 residues: CASSPGTGLPHLETQYF.